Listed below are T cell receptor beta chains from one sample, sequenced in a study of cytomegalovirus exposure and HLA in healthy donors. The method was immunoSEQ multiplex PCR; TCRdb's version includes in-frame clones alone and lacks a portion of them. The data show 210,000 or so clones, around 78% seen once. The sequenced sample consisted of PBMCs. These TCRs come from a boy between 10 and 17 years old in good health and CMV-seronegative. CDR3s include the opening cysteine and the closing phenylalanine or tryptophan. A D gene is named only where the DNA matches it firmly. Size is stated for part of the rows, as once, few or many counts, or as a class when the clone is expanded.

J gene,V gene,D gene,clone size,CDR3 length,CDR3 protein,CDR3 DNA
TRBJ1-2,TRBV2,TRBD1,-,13,CASRGTGNYGYTF,TGTGCCAGCAGAGGGACAGGGAACTATGGCTACACCTTC
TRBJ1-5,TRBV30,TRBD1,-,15,CAWSMDRVFAQPQHF,TGTGCCTGGAGCATGGACAGGGTTTTTGCGCAGCCCCAGCATTTT
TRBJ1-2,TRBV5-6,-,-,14,CASSHRRANYGYTF,TGTGCCAGCAGCCATCGCAGGGCCAACTATGGCTACACCTTC
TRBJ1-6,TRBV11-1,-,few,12,CASSLENSPLHF,TGTGCCAGCAGCCTTGAGAATTCACCCCTCCACTTT
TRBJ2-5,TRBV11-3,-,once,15,CASSPPAGARETQYF,TGTGCCAGCAGCCCCCCGGCAGGGGCGCGAGAGACCCAGTACTTC
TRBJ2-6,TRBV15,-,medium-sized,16,CATSRDRGSGANVLTF,TGTGCCACCAGCAGAGATCGGGGGTCTGGGGCCAACGTCCTGACTTTC
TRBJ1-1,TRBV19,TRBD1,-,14,CASSLAQGAVEAFF,TGTGCCAGTTCCTTGGCACAGGGGGCCGTGGAAGCTTTCTTT
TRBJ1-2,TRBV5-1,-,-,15,CASSLYLTGFHGYTF,TGCGCCAGCAGCTTATACCTCACAGGGTTCCACGGCTACACCTTC
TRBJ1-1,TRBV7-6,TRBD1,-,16,CASSLAPTGLNTEAFF,TGTGCCAGCAGCTTGGCCCCGACAGGGTTGAACACTGAAGCTTTCTTT
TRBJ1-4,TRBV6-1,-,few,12,CASSEHSEKLFF,TGTGCCAGCAGTGAACACTCCGAAAAACTGTTTTTT
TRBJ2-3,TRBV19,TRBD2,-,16,CASRWRGTSLTDTQYF,TGTGCCAGTAGGTGGCGCGGGACTAGCCTAACAGATACGCAGTATTTT
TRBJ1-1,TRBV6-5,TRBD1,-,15,CASSLGGQGGTEAFF,TGTGCCAGCAGTTTAGGGGGACAGGGGGGGACTGAAGCTTTCTTT
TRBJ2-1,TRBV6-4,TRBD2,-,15,CASALTSGGGNEQFF,TGTGCCAGCGCGCTGACTAGCGGGGGAGGGAATGAGCAGTTCTTC
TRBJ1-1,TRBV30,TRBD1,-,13,CAWSRDRGPEAFF,TGTGCCTGGAGCAGGGACAGGGGGCCTGAAGCTTTCTTT
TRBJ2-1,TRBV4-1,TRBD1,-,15,CASSRGQGRDNEQFF,TGCGCCAGCAGCCGCGGACAGGGGCGGGACAATGAGCAGTTCTTC
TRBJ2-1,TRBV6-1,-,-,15,CASRARQGGYNEQFF,TGTGCCAGCAGGGCCCGACAGGGAGGCTACAATGAGCAGTTCTTC
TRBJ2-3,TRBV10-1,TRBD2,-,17,CASSGPILAGKADTQYF,TGCGCCAGCAGTGGGCCGATACTAGCGGGGAAAGCAGATACGCAGTATTTT
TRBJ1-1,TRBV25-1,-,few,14,CASSEFGRATEAFF,TGTGCCAGCAGTGAATTTGGCAGGGCCACTGAAGCTTTCTTT
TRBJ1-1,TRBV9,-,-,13,CASSVEWNTGAFF,TGTGCCAGCAGCGTAGAGTGGAACACGGGAGCTTTCTTT
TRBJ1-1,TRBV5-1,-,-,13,CASRGVMNTEAFF,TGCGCCAGCCGGGGGGTAATGAACACTGAAGCTTTCTTT
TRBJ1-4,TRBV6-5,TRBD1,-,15,CASSYDAGGEEKLFF,TGTGCCAGCAGTTACGACGCAGGGGGCGAAGAAAAACTGTTTTTT
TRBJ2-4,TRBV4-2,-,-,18,CASSQDLGQTLAKNIQYF,TGTGCCAGCAGCCAAGATCTTGGTCAGACTCTAGCCAAAAACATTCAGTACTTC
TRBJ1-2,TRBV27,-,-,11,CASAGGGGYTF,TGTGCCAGCGCGGGCGGGGGTGGCTACACCTTC
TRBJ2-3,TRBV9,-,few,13,CASSVTSTDTQYF,TGTGCCAGCAGCGTAACTAGCACAGATACGCAGTATTTT
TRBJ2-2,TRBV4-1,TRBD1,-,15,CASSLRQGGTGELFF,TGCGCCAGCAGCCTACGACAGGGGGGCACCGGGGAGCTGTTTTTT
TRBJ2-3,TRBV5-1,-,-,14,CASRWGHSTDTQYF,TGCGCCAGCAGGTGGGGGCATAGCACAGATACGCAGTATTTT
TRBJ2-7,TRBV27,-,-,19,CASRDGASFRGFGIHEQYF,TGTGCCAGCAGGGACGGGGCCTCATTCAGGGGATTTGGTATCCACGAGCAGTACTTC
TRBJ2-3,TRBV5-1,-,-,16,CASSLDGGAGTDTQYF,TGCGCCAGCAGCTTGGATGGTGGGGCTGGTACAGATACGCAGTATTTT
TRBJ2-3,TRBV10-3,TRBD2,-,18,CAISGTPSSGGAPDTQYF,TGTGCCATCAGTGGCACCCCGTCTAGCGGGGGGGCCCCAGATACGCAGTATTTT
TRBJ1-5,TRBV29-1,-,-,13,CSVGAGRDQPQHF,TGCAGCGTTGGGGCCGGGAGGGATCAGCCCCAGCATTTT
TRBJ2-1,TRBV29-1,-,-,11,CSVARDNEQFF,TGCAGCGTTGCACGGGACAATGAGCAGTTCTTC
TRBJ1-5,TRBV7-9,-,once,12,CASGQYNQPQHF,TGTGCCAGCGGACAGTACAATCAGCCCCAGCATTTT
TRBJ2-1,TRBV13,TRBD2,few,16,CASSFDGGRPGNEQFF,TGTGCCAGCAGCTTCGACGGCGGGAGGCCCGGGAATGAGCAGTTCTTC
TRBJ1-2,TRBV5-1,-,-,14,CASTLGPVEGGYTF,TGCGCCAGCACCCTGGGGCCCGTGGAGGGTGGCTACACCTTC
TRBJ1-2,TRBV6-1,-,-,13,CASSERGGYGYTF,TGTGCCAGCAGTGAAAGGGGGGGTTATGGCTACACCTTC
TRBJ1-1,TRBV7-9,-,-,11,CASDRNTEAFF,TGTGCCAGCGACAGGAACACTGAAGCTTTCTTT
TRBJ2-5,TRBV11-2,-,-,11,CASSLHETQYF,TGTGCCAGCAGCTTACATGAGACCCAGTACTTC
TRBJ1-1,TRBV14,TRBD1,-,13,CASSRQGGTEAFF,TGTGCCAGCAGCCGACAGGGGGGTACTGAAGCTTTCTTT
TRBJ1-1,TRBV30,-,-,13,CAWRDSEDTEAFF,TGTGCCTGGCGTGACTCCGAGGACACTGAAGCTTTCTTT
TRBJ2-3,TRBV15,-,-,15,CATSREAARTDTQYF,TGTGCCACCAGCAGAGAGGCGGCACGCACAGATACGCAGTATTTT
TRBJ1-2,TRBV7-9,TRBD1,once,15,CASIGADRERVGYTF,TGTGCCAGCATCGGAGCGGACAGGGAAAGGGTTGGCTACACCTTC
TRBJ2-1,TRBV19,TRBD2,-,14,CASSKRGRLAEQFF,TGTGCCAGTAGTAAACGCGGGAGGTTGGCTGAGCAGTTCTTC
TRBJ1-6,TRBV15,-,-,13,CATSREAGSPLHF,TGTGCCACCAGCAGAGAGGCGGGATCACCCCTCCACTTT
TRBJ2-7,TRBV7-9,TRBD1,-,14,CASSLTGFPYEQYF,TGTGCCAGCAGTTTGACAGGGTTCCCCTACGAGCAGTACTTC
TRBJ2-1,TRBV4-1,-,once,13,CASSQAPWSEQFF,TGCGCCAGCAGCCAAGCCCCCTGGAGTGAGCAGTTCTTC
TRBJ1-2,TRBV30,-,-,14,CAWSGEYYRRGYTF,TGTGCCTGGAGCGGAGAGTACTACCGTAGGGGCTACACCTTC
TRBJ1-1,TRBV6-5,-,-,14,CASSYSNGDTEAFF,TGTGCCAGCAGTTACTCGAACGGTGACACTGAAGCTTTCTTT
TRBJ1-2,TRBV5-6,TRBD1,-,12,CASSLWTGVYTF,TGTGCCAGCAGCTTGTGGACAGGGGTCTACACCTTC
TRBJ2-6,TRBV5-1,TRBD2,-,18,CASSLGSGPSSGANVLTF,TGCGCCAGCAGCTTGGGTAGCGGGCCGTCCTCTGGGGCCAACGTCCTGACTTTC
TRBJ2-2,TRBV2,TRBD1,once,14,CASSVGTGLRELFF,TGTGCCAGCAGTGTGGGGACAGGGCTTCGGGAGCTGTTTTTT
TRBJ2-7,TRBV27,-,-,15,CASSPIPGGEYEQYF,TGTGCCAGCAGTCCCATACCCGGTGGGGAGTACGAGCAGTACTTC
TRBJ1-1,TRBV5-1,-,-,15,CASSLQVDSLTEAFF,TGCGCCAGCAGCTTGCAGGTCGACAGCCTGACTGAAGCTTTCTTT
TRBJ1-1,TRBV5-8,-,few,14,CASSRLRGNTEAFF,TGTGCCAGCAGCCGTTTAAGAGGGAACACTGAAGCTTTCTTT
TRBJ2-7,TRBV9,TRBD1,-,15,CASSVETGGAYEQYF,TGTGCCAGCAGCGTAGAAACAGGGGGCGCCTACGAGCAGTACTTC
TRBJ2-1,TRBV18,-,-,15,CASFSGTPTGLEQFF,TGTGCCAGCTTCTCCGGGACTCCGACCGGGCTTGAGCAGTTCTTC
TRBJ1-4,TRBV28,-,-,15,CASSLAAANNEKLFF,TGTGCCAGCAGTTTAGCGGCGGCCAATAATGAAAAACTGTTTTTT
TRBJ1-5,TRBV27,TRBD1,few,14,CASSLSTGYQPQHF,TGTGCCAGCAGTTTATCGACAGGGTATCAGCCCCAGCATTTT
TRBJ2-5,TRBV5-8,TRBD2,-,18,CASSSSGRRPPYQETQYF,TGTGCCAGCAGCTCTAGCGGGAGGCGCCCACCGTACCAAGAGACCCAGTACTTC
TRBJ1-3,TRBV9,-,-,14,CASSVAGEGNTIYF,TGTGCCAGCAGCGTAGCTGGGGAGGGAAACACCATATATTTT
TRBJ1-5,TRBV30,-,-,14,CAWSADSSNRPQHF,TGTGCCTGGAGTGCCGACTCCTCAAATCGGCCCCAGCATTTT